This T cell receptor beta chain was profiled in a study of vaccination and CD4 T cells after COVID-19. On this clonotype itself: No antigen is known for it.

The V gene's germline CDR1 is SGHTA and CDR2 FQGTGA. The CDR3 consists of 14 residues. Between the trimmed V and J ends, which lost 7 bases and 4 bases, there was a span of 16 bases. Treatment denoted: roughly ten-day PBMC culture with coronavirus spike peptide pools or control peptides (ViraFEST assay). Scientists ran DNA taken from cultured CD4+ T cells through the Oncomine TCR Beta short-read assay for sequencing. Via MiXCR, TCRdb re-called the PCR reads, giving one row per CDR3 protein. Of approximately 18,000 distinct CDR3 sequences in the sample, roughly 50% were seen once. The TCR sequence derives from a human donor who had recovered from COVID-19. The rearrangement links TRBV7-3 to TRBJ1-1; TRBD1 might be the D (6 bases). The source material was CD4+ T cells from blood, cultured in vitro. CDR3 residues: CASKRIGGSTEAFF. In DNA form, the CDR3 reads TGTGCCAGCAAGAGGATAGGGGGTAGCACTGAAGCTTTCTTT.